Listed here are 27 T cell receptor beta chains from one sample, sequenced in a study of CD8 T cells in ankylosing spondylitis. MiXCR, run by TCRdb on the 5' RACE reads, gives a single entry per CDR3 protein. The sample has around 330,000 distinct CDR3 sequences, around 10% seen once; the top ten hold around 8.4%. Material for sequencing was blood, either unsorted or a sorted T cell fraction (not recorded which). The receptors here all came from a female donor with ankylosing spondylitis or in good health (not recorded which).

This clonotype came up a few times. This chain links TRBV20-1 with TRBJ1-1; no firm D call. This CDR3 comprises 13 residues. CDR1 is DFQATT, CDR2 SNEGSKA, per germline (reference sequence). Trimming took off 2 bases at V and 2 bases at J, with 9 bases between the two ends. CDR3 loop: CSARPTDNTEAFF. The CDR3 DNA sequence: TGCAGTGCTAGACCGACGGACAACACTGAAGCTTTCTTT.

The sample holds many counts of this clonotype. The V gene is TRBV5-1, the J gene TRBJ2-2; tentatively, D is TRBD1 or TRBD2 (5 bases each). The CDR3 totals 14 residues. CDR1 and CDR2 (germline): SGHRS, YFSETQ. The ends were cut back, 5 bases at V and 5 bases at J, with 13 bases in the middle. DNA for the CDR3: TGCGCCAGCAGACCGGGGCCCAAGACCGGGGAGCTGTTTTTT. Translation: CASRPGPKTGELFF.

This clonotype was counted at least ten times. CDR3 amino acids: CASTEWDRGLDQPQHF. The CDR3 DNA follows: TGTGCCAGCACCGAATGGGACAGGGGGTTAGATCAGCCCCAGCATTTT. The chain recombines TRBV6-2 or TRBV6-3 with TRBJ1-5; 11 nucleotides agree with TRBD1. The CDR3 totals 16 residues. Germline CDR1 MNHEY, CDR2 SVGEGT. V was clipped by 7 bases and J by 5 bases; unmatched bases: 10.

Many counts were recorded for this clonotype. The chain uses TRBV20-1 and TRBJ1-2; D gene ambiguous. Per the germline V gene, CDR1 is DFQATT and CDR2 is SNEGSKA (reference sequence). The CDR3 is made up of 13 amino acids. Trimming shortened V by 0 bases and J by 2 bases, and 7 bases separated the two germline ends. This CDR3 is CSARDDTNYGYTF. CDR3 DNA sequence: TGCAGTGCTAGAGATGATACAAACTATGGCTACACCTTC.

This clonotype was observed a few times. The V gene is TRBV7-2, the J gene TRBJ2-7, with 10 nucleotides matching TRBD1. With V trimmed by 5 bases and J by 1 base, 5 bases remained unmatched. This CDR3 contains 15 residues. From germline, CDR1 is SGHTA and CDR2 FQGNSA. The CDR3 DNA sequence: TGTGCCAGCAGCGTGACAGGGGGCGGGTCCTACGAGCAGTACTTC. Translated, it gives CASSVTGGGSYEQYF.

This chain uses TRBV5-1 with TRBJ2-5, with 9 nucleotides matching TRBD1. The CDR3 length is 13 residues. Germline loops: CDR1 SGHRS, CDR2 YFSETQ. V dropped 4 bases and J dropped 4; count of bases not matched to a gene: 2. The CDR3 region has the DNA TGCGCCAGCAGCACGGACAGGGGAGAGACCCAGTACTTC. As protein: CASSTDRGETQYF.

This chain connects TRBV19 to TRBJ1-5; D gene ambiguous. The germline gives CDR1 LNHDA, CDR2 SQIVND (reference sequence). V shed 0 bases and J shed 6 bases, with 6 bases lying between them. This CDR3 is built from 13 residues. This CDR3 reads CASSIDSFQPQHF. In DNA, the CDR3 is TGTGCCAGTAGTATAGACAGTTTTCAGCCCCAGCATTTT.

This clonotype has ten or more counts. The chain couples TRBV20-1 to TRBJ2-1, with TRBD2 as a possible D gene (5 bases). This CDR3 is 13 amino acids long. V dropped 3 bases and J dropped 9 bases, with 15 bases sitting between them. Germline CDR1 and CDR2: DFQATT and SNEGSKA (reference sequence). The CDR3 bases are TGCAGTGCTAGGGCTAGCATGCGGGTTGAGCAGTTCTTC. Its protein product is CSARASMRVEQFF.

This clonotype has ten or more counts. This chain uses TRBV29-1 with TRBJ2-1; D ambiguous. Germline CDR1 SQVTM, CDR2 ANQGSEA. This CDR3 region has 13 residues. The germline V and J ends were trimmed by 8 bases and 0 bases, with 11 bases remaining between them. CDR3 amino acids: CSSGSFSYNEQFF. The CDR3 DNA sequence: TGCAGCTCCGGGTCTTTCTCCTACAATGAGCAGTTCTTC.

At least ten counts were recorded for this clonotype. The genes are TRBV7-2 and TRBJ2-7; possibly TRBD1 for D (6 bases). The CDR3 sequence is 14 residues long. Germline CDR1 reads SGHTA; CDR2 reads FQGNSA. V lost 5 bases and J lost 4, with 15 bases in between. This CDR3 reads CASSPQGSWYEQYF. The DNA for the CDR3 is TGTGCCAGCAGCCCCCAGGGGAGTTGGTACGAGCAGTACTTC.

A few counts support this clonotype. The chain joins TRBV3-1 to TRBJ2-7; 7 nucleotides align to TRBD2. V gave up 4 bases and J gave up 2 bases; unmatched junction bases: 8. The CDR3 spans 15 residues. Germline V gene data show CDR1 as LGHDT and CDR2 as YNNKEL (reference sequence). The DNA of the CDR3 is TGTGCCAGCAGCCTAGGGCGGGGGATACCCTACGAGCAGTACTTC. It translates to CASSLGRGIPYEQYF.

The J gene is TRBJ2-7, the V gene TRBV12-3 or TRBV12-4; the D gene is possibly TRBD1 (6 bases). V lost 3 bases and J 3 bases, leaving 15 bases between the germline ends. The CDR3 has 15 residues. The CDR3 reads CASSFGAGVIYEQYF. CDR3 DNA: TGTGCCAGCAGTTTTGGGGCAGGGGTAATCTACGAGCAGTACTTC.

This clonotype was seen many times. The chain joins TRBV28 to TRBJ2-7; D uncertain. V was shortened by 7 bases and J by 2 bases, with 9 bases between the two germline ends. Germline lookup yields CDR1 MDHEN and CDR2 SYDVKM. This CDR3 comprises 12 residues. The CDR3 is CASNSGTYEQYF. The CDR3 bases are TGTGCCAGCAATAGTGGAACCTACGAGCAGTACTTC.

The V and J genes are TRBV2 and TRBJ1-1; TRBD1 matches 9 bases. CDR1 SNHLY and CDR2 FYNNEI come from the germline V gene. The CDR3 consists of 15 residues. V shed 6 bases, J shed 3 bases, and the junction held 8 bases outside the gene matches. The CDR3 sequence: CASRGQGGFYTEAFF. The CDR3, as DNA: TGTGCCAGCAGGGGACAGGGAGGGTTTTACACTGAAGCTTTCTTT.

The chain joins TRBV3-1 to TRBJ1-3; D gene ambiguous. The CDR3 spans 14 residues. Germline V CDR1 and CDR2: LGHDT, YNNKEL (reference sequence). With 0 bases removed from V and 4 bases from J, the gap between germline ends came to 7 bases. The CDR3 reads CASSQDRGGNTIYF. The CDR3 bases are TGTGCCAGCAGCCAAGATCGTGGGGGAAACACCATATATTTT.

Many counts were recorded for this clonotype. The chain recombines TRBV10-3 with TRBJ1-6; tentatively, D is TRBD1 (6 bases). Trimming cost V 2 bases and J 7 bases, with 21 bases left between them. The CDR3 has 18 amino acids. Germline loops: CDR1 ENHRY, CDR2 SYGVKD. The CDR3 reads CAISELGLGTQGNSPLHF. The CDR3 DNA reads TGTGCCATCAGTGAGCTGGGTTTGGGGACTCAGGGGAATTCACCCCTCCACTTT.

This clonotype was recorded many times. V and J are TRBV5-4 and TRBJ2-1; 8 nucleotides line up with TRBD2. V was clipped by 5 bases and J by 0 bases; unmatched bases: 4. The germline V gene encodes CDR1 SGHNT and CDR2 YYREEE (reference sequence). This CDR3 is 15 amino acids long. CDR3 in DNA: TGTGCCAGCAGTTCCGGGACTAGCTCCTACAATGAGCAGTTCTTC. It encodes CASSSGTSSYNEQFF.

The sample holds many counts of this clonotype. The chain uses TRBV27 and TRBJ2-4; the D gene is possibly TRBD2 (6 bases). The germline gives CDR1 MNHEY, CDR2 SMNVEV (reference sequence). Trimming took off 4 bases at V and 5 bases at J, with 15 bases between the two ends. This CDR3 has 15 amino acids. The CDR3, as DNA: TGTGCCAGCAGTTCCCGGCAGGGCGGGGAAAACATTCAGTACTTC. Its protein is CASSSRQGGENIQYF.

This clonotype has at least ten counts. CDR3 sequence (DNA): TGCGCCAGCAGCTTCGGGCTCTATAATTCACCCCTCCACTTT. Translated, it gives CASSFGLYNSPLHF. This chain joins TRBV5-1 and TRBJ1-6; D remains ambiguous. Deletions cut 2 bases from V and 3 bases from J, with 6 bases between. This CDR3 has 14 amino acids. Germline-derived CDR1 and CDR2 are SGHRS and YFSETQ.

This clonotype was seen more than once but under ten times. V and J are TRBV7-9 and TRBJ2-1; TRBD2 aligns across 8 bases. The germline V gene has CDR1 SEHNR and CDR2 FQNEAQ (reference sequence). This CDR3 region has 16 residues. V shed 5 bases and J 7 bases; nucleotides not matched to a gene: 13. CDR3 in amino acids: CASSLPGLGLMNEQFF. DNA for the CDR3: TGTGCCAGCAGCCTGCCGGGACTAGGCCTTATGAATGAGCAGTTCTTC.

This clonotype was counted at least ten times. The DNA of the CDR3 is TGTGCCACCACGGGACAGGGTAAAGCAGATACGCAGTATTTT. Translating it yields CATTGQGKADTQYF. The chain couples TRBV6-1 to TRBJ2-3, with 9 nucleotides matching TRBD1. Losses at the gene ends were 10 bases for V and 4 bases for J; bases not matched to a gene: 9. The CDR3 has 14 amino acids. Germline CDR1 is MNHNS and CDR2 is SASEGT.

This rearrangement joins TRBV28 to TRBJ2-4; 16 nucleotides line up with TRBD2. With V trimmed by 4 bases and J by 1 base, 4 bases remained unmatched. Germline CDR1 MDHEN, CDR2 SYDVKM. This CDR3 comprises 18 residues. CDR3 loop: CASSSGLAGGLAKNIQYF. The CDR3 DNA follows: TGTGCCAGCAGTTCGGGACTAGCGGGAGGGTTGGCCAAAAACATTCAGTACTTC.

This clonotype was observed at least ten times. The chain uses TRBV9 and TRBJ2-3; TRBD1 agrees at 7 bases. This CDR3 spans 14 amino acids. The germline V gene has CDR1 SGDLS and CDR2 YYNGEE. Unmatched junction bases numbered 4, after V lost 3 bases and J lost 3 bases. CDR3 nucleotide sequence: TGTGCCAGCAGCGCACGACAGGGAACAGATACGCAGTATTTT. As protein: CASSARQGTDTQYF.

The chain links TRBV28 to TRBJ2-7; 9 bases align to TRBD2. J lost 3 bases, V lost 3 bases, and 12 bases had no gene match. The CDR3 consists of 17 residues. Germline CDR1 and CDR2: MDHEN and SYDVKM. The CDR3 region has the DNA TGTGCCAGCAGTTTTGTCCCTCTTAGCGGGGGCAACTACGAGCAGTACTTC. Translated: CASSFVPLSGGNYEQYF.

This clonotype appeared many times. J is TRBJ2-1 and V is TRBV9; D possibly corresponds to TRBD1 (6 bases). V dropped 6 bases and J dropped 5 bases, with 18 bases sitting between them. Germline CDR1 reads SGDLS; CDR2 reads YYNGEE. This CDR3 has 15 residues. CDR3: CASTVGASGDNEQFF. Written as DNA, the CDR3 is TGTGCCAGCACCGTCGGGGCTTCAGGGGACAATGAGCAGTTCTTC.

This clonotype came up many times. This rearrangement joins TRBV15 to TRBJ2-7, with D possibly matching TRBD2 (6 bases). V was cut by 0 bases and J by 7 bases, with 25 bases left in between. The germline V gene encodes CDR1 LNHNV and CDR2 YYDKDF (reference sequence). The CDR3 totals 18 residues. This CDR3 reads CATSRDSAGLLMRGEQYF. CDR3 bases: TGTGCCACCAGCAGAGATTCGGCGGGATTACTAATGAGGGGTGAGCAGTACTTC.

This clonotype came up many times. The chain combines TRBV9 with TRBJ2-3, with 12 bases aligning to TRBD2. The junction had 9 bases not matched to a gene; V was cut back by 3 bases and J by 13 bases. This CDR3 spans 14 amino acids. CDR1 is SGDLS, CDR2 YYNGEE, per germline. Here the CDR3 reads CASSDGLAGRGEYF. The CDR3 region has the DNA TGTGCCAGCAGCGATGGACTAGCGGGAAGAGGAGAGTATTTT.